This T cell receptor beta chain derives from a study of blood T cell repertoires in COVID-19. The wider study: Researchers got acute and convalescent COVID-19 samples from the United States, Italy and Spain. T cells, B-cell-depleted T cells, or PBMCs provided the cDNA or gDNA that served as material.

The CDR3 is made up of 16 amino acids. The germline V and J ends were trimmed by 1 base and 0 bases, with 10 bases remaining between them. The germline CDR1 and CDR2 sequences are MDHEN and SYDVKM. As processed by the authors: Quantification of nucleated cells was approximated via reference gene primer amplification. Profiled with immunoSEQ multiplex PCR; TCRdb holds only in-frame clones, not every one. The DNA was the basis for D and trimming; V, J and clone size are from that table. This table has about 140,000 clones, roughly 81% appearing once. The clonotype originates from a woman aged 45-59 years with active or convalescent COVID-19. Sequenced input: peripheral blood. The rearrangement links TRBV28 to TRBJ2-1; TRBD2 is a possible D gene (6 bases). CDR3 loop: CASSLFTGVSYNEQFF. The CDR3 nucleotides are TGTGCCAGCAGTTTATTTACGGGAGTCTCCTACAATGAGCAGTTCTTC.